The present T cell receptor beta chain was sequenced within a study of blood T cell repertoires in COVID-19. Per germline, CDR1 KGHSH and CDR2 LQKENI. The length of the CDR3 is 14 residues. Clones were sequenced by immunoSEQ multiplex PCR, and TCRdb holds only the in-frame ones, with some missing. The sample lists some 80,000 clones, 70% to 90% occurring once. The receptor was derived from a human donor in a cohort sampled during active COVID-19. The chain combines TRBV18 with TRBJ2-3; D might be TRBD1 (6 bases). Sequenced input: peripheral blood. This CDR3 is CASVGGSLTDTQYF. CDR3 DNA: TGTGCGTCAGTAGGGGGATCTTTGACAGATACGCAGTATTTT.